This note documents a single T cell receptor beta chain sequence. Its matching antigen is unknown. The sample is drawn from a study of molecular identifiers for immune sequencing clone quantification. Overall study: In replicates, RNA taken from roughly 20,000 or 100,000 naive CD8 cells was divided five ways, and four portions underwent sequencing.

There are 12 residues in the CDR3. Germline CDR1 MNHEY, CDR2 SVGEGT. V dropped 3 bases and J dropped 6 bases, with 6 bases sitting between them. TCRdb re-called the PCR reads through MiXCR, storing one row per CDR3 protein. This sample has roughly 65,000 distinct CDR3 sequences; about 17% occur once, and the top ten carry about 1.5%. General observations from the study: Identical TCR molecules that share a barcode could lead to an underestimation of highly expanded clone sizes. Clones above 20 RNA copies held over 98% of effector molecules, under 1% in naive cells. Spiked Jurkat TCR RNA equal to one cell could reportedly be picked out among 800,000 to 1,000,000 naive cells.

This TCR derives from a human donor in good health. Some libraries in this study had Jurkat cell RNA spiked in. Sequencing was performed on naive CD8+ T cells from blood, with Jurkat cell RNA spiked in. Subset in this sample: FACS-sorted CD8+CD4-CCR7+CD45RA+ naive T cells. The genes are TRBV6-2 or TRBV6-3 and TRBJ2-1; the D gene could be TRBD1 or TRBD2 (5 bases each). As DNA, the CDR3 is TGTGCCAGCAGTTATGGGGGCAATGAGCAGTTCTTC. This gives the protein CASSYGGNEQFF.